The present T cell receptor beta chain was sequenced within a study of CD8 T cells in ankylosing spondylitis. General study findings and limits: The clones that were linked to disease were reported to be significantly enriched in matched synovial fluid samples from ankylosing spondylitis patients.

Researchers built TCR beta libraries using quantitative 5'-RACE with molecular barcodes. From the 5' RACE reads, TCRdb called clonotypes with MiXCR, one entry per CDR3 protein. This table holds hundreds of thousands of distinct CDR3 sequences, around 7.8% found once. This clonotype was recorded at least ten times. Antigen specificity is unknown. Sequenced: blood, either unsorted or a sorted T cell fraction (not recorded which). The clonotype comes from a male donor with ankylosing spondylitis or in good health (not recorded which).

The CDR3 nucleotides are TGTGCCAGCAGTCCTATGCGGGGGCCCTACAATGAGCAGTTCTTC. This codes for CASSPMRGPYNEQFF. The rearrangement joins TRBV11-1 to TRBJ2-1; D might be TRBD2 (7 bases). In germline, CDR1 is SGHAT, CDR2 FQDESV (reference sequence). With 6 bases removed from V and 2 bases from J, the gap between germline ends came to 14 bases. The CDR3 runs 15 residues.